This T cell receptor (beta chain) was recorded in a study of OX40 agonist ivuxolimab in advanced cancers. Study-level background: Averaging about 60 years in age, with a range of roughly 20 to 79, the cohort was 65% to 85% male.

The CDR3 length is 15 residues. In germline, CDR1 is SGHNT, CDR2 YYREEE (reference sequence). V lost 2 bases and J 1 base, leaving 13 bases between the germline ends. Notes on the study in general: Near-lowest levels of clonal expansion characterized partial responders at 0.1-3.0 mg/kg. Determination of antigen specificity was not performed for the expanded peripheral T cells.

Measured with immunoSEQ multiplex PCR; TCRdb has only the in-frame clones, and not every one. The sample lists 50,000 or so clones; 90% to 95% were seen once. In the case of this clone: The antigen is unknown.

The sequence came from an adult with an advanced solid tumor such as melanoma, head and neck, liver or kidney cancer. The chain recombines TRBV5-4 with TRBJ2-7, with D possibly TRBD1 on 5 matching bases. The sample here was CD4+ or CD8+ T cells sorted from blood, taken in a trial of the OX40 agonist ivuxolimab. Here the CDR3 DNA reads TGTGCCAGCAGCTTTCGACAGCTACAATCCTACGAGCAGTACTTC. It yields the protein CASSFRQLQSYEQYF. The variable domain in full, completed from reference TRBV5-4 and TRBJ2-7, reads ETGVTQSPTHLIKTRGQQVTLRCSSQSGHNTVSWYQQALGQGPQFIFQYYREEENGRGNFPPRFSGLQFPNYSSELNVNALELDDSALYLCASSFRQLQSYEQYFGPGTRLTVT.